This T cell receptor beta chain was identified during a study of tumor and adjacent non-tumor tissue in lung cancer. Study-level information: On average, productive TCRbeta reads reached about 4 million per sample.

This sample's RNA came from whole unsorted tissue. More than 3 cm separated this lung sample from the edge of the tumor. Chemotherapy-naive patients with new lung cancer underwent thoracic surgery in China, August–November 2014. A modified ARM-PCR protocol with three rounds of nested PCR amplified TCRbeta. TCRdb analysed the multiplex PCR reads with MiXCR anew, one entry per CDR3 protein. The table records fewer than 55,000 distinct CDR3 sequences, 60% to 65% of them present only once. V gave up 7 bases and J gave up 4 bases, with 11 bases separating them. The length of the CDR3 is 11 residues. The V gene's germline CDR1 is SQVTM and CDR2 ANQGSEA. Overall study findings and caveats: Normal lung showed higher cumulative top 100 clone frequency than tumor. Higher tumor TCR diversity was associated with shorter survival.

In its sample, this clonotype was seen once. Antigen specificity is unknown. Lacking the conserved final phenylalanine or tryptophan, this CDR3 likely reflects a read error. Sequenced: distant non-tumor lung tissue. The receptor was isolated from a woman aged 40 to 55 with non-small cell lung cancer. J is TRBJ2-7 and V is TRBV29-1; TRBD2 might be the D (5 bases). The CDR3 loop reads CSAGRVYEQYS. In DNA, the CDR3 is TGCAGCGCGGGAAGGGTTTACGAGCAGTACTCC.